The T cell receptor (beta chain) under discussion was sequenced for a study of tumor-infiltrating lymphocytes in primary liver carcinoma. Points from the study as a whole: Only about 7-24% of top clones occurred in every one of the five tumor regions.

Each 20-30 mg portion of unsorted bulk tissue served as the source for co-extraction of RNA and DNA. Patients were treatment-naive with chronic HBV infection. Over 80% viable tumor cells were present in every tumor sample. The germline gives CDR1 MNHEY, CDR2 SVGAGI. The V end was cut by 7 bases, the J end by 3 bases, with 11 bases between. The length of the CDR3 is 13 residues. Making TCR beta cDNA involved around 520 ng total RNA and a constant-region primer. Generation of the TCR beta libraries relied on three nested multiplex PCR rounds using slightly modified ARM-PCR. In the first two PCR rounds, TRBV1-TRBV30 forward primers were paired with a C-beta reverse primer, and each round lasted roughly 9 cycles. MiXCR was run by TCRdb on the multiplex PCR reads, yielding one entry per CDR3 protein. The data hold tens of thousands of distinct CDR3 sequences, with 70% to 85% observed a single time. Regarding this clonotype: The antigen is unknown. The conserved phenylalanine or tryptophan is not found at the CDR3 terminus, so this likely reflects a read error.

The sequence derives from a middle-aged man with primary liver carcinoma and hepatitis B virus infection. The chain carries TRBV6-5 and TRBJ2-3, with D uncertain. Sequencing used liver tumor tissue from sampling region 5. As for subset: tumor region T5, tumor centre. CDR3 region: CASTPAVTDTQYS. The CDR3 region has the DNA TGTGCCAGCACCCCCGCGGTAACAGATACGCAGTATTCT.